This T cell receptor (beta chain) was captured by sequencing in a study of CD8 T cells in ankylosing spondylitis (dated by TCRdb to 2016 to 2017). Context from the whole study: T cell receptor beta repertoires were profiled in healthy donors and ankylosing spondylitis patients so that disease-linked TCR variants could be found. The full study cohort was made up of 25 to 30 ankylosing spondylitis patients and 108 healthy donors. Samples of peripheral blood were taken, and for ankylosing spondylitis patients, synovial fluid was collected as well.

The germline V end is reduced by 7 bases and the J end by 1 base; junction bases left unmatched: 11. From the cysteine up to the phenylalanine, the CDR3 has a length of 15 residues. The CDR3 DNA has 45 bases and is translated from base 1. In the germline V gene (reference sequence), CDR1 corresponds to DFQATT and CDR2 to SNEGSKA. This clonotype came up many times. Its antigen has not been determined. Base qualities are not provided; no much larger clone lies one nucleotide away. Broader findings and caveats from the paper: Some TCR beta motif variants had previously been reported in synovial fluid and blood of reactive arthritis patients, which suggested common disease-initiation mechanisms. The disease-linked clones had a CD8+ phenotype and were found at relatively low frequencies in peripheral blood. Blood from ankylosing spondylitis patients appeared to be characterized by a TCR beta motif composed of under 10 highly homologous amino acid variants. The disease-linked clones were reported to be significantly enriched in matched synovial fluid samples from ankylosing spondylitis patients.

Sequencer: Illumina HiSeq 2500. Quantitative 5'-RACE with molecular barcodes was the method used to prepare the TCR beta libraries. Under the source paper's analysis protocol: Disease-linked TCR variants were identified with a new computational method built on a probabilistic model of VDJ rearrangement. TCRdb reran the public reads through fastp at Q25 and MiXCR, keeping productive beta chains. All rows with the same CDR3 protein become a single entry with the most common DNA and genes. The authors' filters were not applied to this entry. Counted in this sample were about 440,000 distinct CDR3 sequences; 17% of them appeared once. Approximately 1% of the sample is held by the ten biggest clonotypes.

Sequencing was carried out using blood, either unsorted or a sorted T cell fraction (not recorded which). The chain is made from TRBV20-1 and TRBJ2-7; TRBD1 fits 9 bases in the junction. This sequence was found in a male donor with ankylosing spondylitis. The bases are TGCAGTGTACCGGGACAGGGTATTTTTTCCTACGAGCAGTACTTC. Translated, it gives CSVPGQGIFSYEQYF.